This T cell receptor beta chain was obtained from a study of blood T cell repertoires in COVID-19. Whole-study context: Researchers got acute and convalescent COVID-19 samples from the United States, Italy and Spain. Nucleic acid was either cDNA or gDNA, and it came from T cells, B-cell-depleted T cells, or PBMCs.

V was clipped by 2 bases and J by 3 bases; unmatched bases: 4. Per germline, CDR1 SGHNT and CDR2 YYREEE (reference sequence). This CDR3 spans 14 amino acids. Per the study methods: Amplification of reference gene primers was used by the study to estimate nucleated cell counts. TCRdb keeps only in-frame clones here, not all; method: immunoSEQ multiplex PCR. V, J and clone size were drawn from that table, and D and trimming were deduced from the DNA. Of around 200,000 clones listed, 80% to 90% are singletons. Specimen: peripheral blood. The genes are TRBV5-4 and TRBJ2-7; 8 nucleotides match TRBD1. This receptor was taken from a man aged 45 to 65 with active or convalescent COVID-19. The CDR3 spells CASSFQGADYEQYF. In nucleotides, the CDR3 is TGTGCCAGCAGCTTCCAGGGGGCTGACTACGAGCAGTACTTC.